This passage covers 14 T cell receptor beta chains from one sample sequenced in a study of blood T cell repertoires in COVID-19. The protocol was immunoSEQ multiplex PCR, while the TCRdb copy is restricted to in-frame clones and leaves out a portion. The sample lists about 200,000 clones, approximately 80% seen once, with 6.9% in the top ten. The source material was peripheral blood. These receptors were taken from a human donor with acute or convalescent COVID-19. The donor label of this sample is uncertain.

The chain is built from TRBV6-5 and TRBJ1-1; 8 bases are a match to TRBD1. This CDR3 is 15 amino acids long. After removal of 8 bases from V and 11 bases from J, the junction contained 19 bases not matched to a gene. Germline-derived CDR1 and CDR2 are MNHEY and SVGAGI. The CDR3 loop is CASVSLSPSGGSAFF. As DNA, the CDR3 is TGTGCCAGCGTCTCCCTCTCACCGTCAGGGGGCTCTGCTTTCTTT.

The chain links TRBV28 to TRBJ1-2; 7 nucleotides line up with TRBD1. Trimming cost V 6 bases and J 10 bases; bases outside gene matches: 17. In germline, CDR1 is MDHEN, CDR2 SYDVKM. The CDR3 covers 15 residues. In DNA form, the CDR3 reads TGTGCCAGCAGCCGGACCACGGGACAGACGATGCTCTACACCTTC. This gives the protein CASSRTTGQTMLYTF.

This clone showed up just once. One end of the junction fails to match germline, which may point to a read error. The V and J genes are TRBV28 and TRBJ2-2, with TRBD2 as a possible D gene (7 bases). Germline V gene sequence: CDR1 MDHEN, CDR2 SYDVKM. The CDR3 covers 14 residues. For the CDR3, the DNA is TGCGCTCACCGGTTGGGGGGGCGAACCGGGGAGCTGTTTTTT. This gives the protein CAHRLGGRTGELFF.

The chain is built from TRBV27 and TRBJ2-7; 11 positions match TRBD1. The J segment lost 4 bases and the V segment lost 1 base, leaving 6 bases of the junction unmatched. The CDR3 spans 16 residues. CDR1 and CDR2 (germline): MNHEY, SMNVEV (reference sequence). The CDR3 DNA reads TGTGCCAGCAGTTTATGGGGGGGGACAGGGGGTTACGAGCAGTACTTC. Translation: CASSLWGGTGGYEQYF.

CDR3 nucleotides: TGTGCCAGCAGCCCGAGGACTAGCGGTAACACAGATACGCAGTATTTT. Translation gives CASSPRTSGNTDTQYF. This chain uses TRBV5-8 with TRBJ2-3; 10 bases fit TRBD2. This CDR3 region has 16 residues. CDR1 and CDR2 (germline): SGHTS, YDEGEE. The ends lost 4 bases at V and 2 bases at J; junction bases unmatched: 7. Together with reference TRBV5-8 and TRBJ2-3, the CDR3 gives the full variable domain: EAGVTQSPTHLIKTRGQQATLRCSPISGHTSVYWYQQALGLGLQFLLWYDEGEERNRGNFPPRFSGRQFPNYSSELNVNALELEDSALYLCASSPRTSGNTDTQYFGPGTRLTVL.

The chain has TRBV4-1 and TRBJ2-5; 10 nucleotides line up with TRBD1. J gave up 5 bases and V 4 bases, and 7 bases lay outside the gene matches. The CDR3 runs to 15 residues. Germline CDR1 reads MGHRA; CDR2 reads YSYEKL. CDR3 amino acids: CASSLGQGVRETQYF. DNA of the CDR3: TGCGCCAGCAGCCTCGGACAGGGGGTCCGGGAGACCCAGTACTTC.

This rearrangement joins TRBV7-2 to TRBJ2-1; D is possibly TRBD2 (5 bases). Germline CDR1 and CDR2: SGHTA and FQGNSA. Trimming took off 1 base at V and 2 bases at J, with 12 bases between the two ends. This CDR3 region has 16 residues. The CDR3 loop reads CASSLVALATYNEQFF. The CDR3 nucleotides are TGTGCCAGCAGCTTAGTGGCCCTAGCAACCTACAATGAGCAGTTCTTC.

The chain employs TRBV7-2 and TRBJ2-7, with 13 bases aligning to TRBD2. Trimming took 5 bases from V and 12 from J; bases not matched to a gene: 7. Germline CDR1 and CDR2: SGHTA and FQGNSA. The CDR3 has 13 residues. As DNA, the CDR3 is TGTGCCAGCAGCCGGACTAGCGGGAGCCTTTGGTACTTC. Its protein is CASSRTSGSLWYF.

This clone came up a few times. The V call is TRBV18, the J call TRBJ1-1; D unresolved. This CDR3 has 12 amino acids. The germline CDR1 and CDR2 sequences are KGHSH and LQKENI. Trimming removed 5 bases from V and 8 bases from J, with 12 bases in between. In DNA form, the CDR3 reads TGTGCCAGCTCAGCAGCAAACTACGAAGCTTTCTTT. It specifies CASSAANYEAFF.

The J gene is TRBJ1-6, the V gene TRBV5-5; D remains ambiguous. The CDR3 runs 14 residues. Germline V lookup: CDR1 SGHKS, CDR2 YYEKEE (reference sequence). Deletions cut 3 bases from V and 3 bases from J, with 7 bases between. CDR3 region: CASSYSLYNSPLHF. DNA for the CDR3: TGTGCCAGCAGCTACAGCCTCTATAATTCACCCCTCCACTTT. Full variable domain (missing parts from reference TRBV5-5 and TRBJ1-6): DAGVTQSPTHLIKTRGQQVTLRCSPISGHKSVSWYQQVLGQGPQFIFQYYEKEERGRGNFPDRFSARQFPNYSSELNVNALLLGDSALYLCASSYSLYNSPLHFGNGTRLTVT.

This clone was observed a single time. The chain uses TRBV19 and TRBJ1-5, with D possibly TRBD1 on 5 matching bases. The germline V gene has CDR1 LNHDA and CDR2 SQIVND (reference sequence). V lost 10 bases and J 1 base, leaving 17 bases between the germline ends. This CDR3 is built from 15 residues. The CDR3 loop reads CATTRRGVSNQPQHF. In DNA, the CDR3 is TGTGCCACCACCCGACGGGGGGTGAGCAATCAGCCCCAGCATTTT.

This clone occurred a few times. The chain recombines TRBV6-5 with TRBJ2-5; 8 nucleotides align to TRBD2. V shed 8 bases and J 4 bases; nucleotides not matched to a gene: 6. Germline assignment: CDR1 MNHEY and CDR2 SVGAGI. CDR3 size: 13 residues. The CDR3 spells CASRGGGTETQYF. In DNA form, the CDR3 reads TGTGCCAGCCGGGGCGGGGGGACAGAGACCCAGTACTTC.

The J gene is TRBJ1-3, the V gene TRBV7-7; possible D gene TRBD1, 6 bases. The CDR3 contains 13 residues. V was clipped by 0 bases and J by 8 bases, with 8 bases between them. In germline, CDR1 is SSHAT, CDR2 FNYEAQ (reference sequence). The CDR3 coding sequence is TGTGCCAGCAGCTTAGCTGAGGGGGACACCATATATTTT. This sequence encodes CASSLAEGDTIYF.

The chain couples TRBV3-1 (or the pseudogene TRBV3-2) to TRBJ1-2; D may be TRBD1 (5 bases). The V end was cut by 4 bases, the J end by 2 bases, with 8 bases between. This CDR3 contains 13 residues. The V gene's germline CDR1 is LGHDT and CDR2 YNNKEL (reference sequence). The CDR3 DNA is TGTGCCAGCAGCCTGGACAAAAACTATGGCTACACCTTC. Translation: CASSLDKNYGYTF.